This T cell receptor (beta chain) was captured by sequencing in a study of OX40 agonist ivuxolimab in advanced cancers. Here immunoSEQ multiplex PCR was the method, and the copy in TCRdb shows in-frame clones only, minus some. The table has under 85,000 clones, approximately 91% seen once; the top ten hold 0.31%. Germline V gene lookup returns CDR1 SGHDN and CDR2 FVKESK. Trimming pared 1 base from V and 0 bases from J, leaving 16 bases between. The length of the CDR3 is 17 residues. Worth noting for this clone: The antigen is undetermined.

The study's findings and limits: At 0.1 to 3.0 mg/kg, CD4+ and CD8+ blood T cells expanded clonally by week 6.

The clonotype originates from an adult with an advanced solid tumor such as melanoma, head and neck, liver or kidney cancer. The chain couples TRBV14 to TRBJ2-7; D could derive from TRBD1 or TRBD2 (5 bases each). The sample in question was CD4+ or CD8+ T cells sorted from blood, obtained in a trial of the OX40 agonist ivuxolimab. Here the CDR3 reads CASSQGLGTADSYEQYF. For the CDR3, the DNA is TGTGCCAGCAGCCAAGGTCTTGGGACGGCTGACTCCTACGAGCAGTACTTC.